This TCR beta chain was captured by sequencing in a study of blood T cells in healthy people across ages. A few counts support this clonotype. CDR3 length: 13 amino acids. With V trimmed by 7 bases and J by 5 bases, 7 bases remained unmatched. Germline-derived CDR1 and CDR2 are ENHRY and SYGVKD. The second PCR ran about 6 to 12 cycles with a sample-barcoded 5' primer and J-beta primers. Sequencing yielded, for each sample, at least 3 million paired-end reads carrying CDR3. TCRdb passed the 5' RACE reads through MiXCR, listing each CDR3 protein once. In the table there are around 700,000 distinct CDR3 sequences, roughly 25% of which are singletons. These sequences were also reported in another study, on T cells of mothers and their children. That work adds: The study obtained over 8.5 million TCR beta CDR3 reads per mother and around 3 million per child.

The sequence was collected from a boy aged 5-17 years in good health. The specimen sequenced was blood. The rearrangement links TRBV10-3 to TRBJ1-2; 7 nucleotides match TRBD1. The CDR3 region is CAITYGQEYGYTF. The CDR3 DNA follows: TGTGCCATCACCTACGGACAGGAGTATGGCTACACCTTC.